The rows below give T cell receptor beta chains drawn from one sample of a study of blood T cell repertoires in COVID-19. Data came from immunoSEQ multiplex PCR; TCRdb stores just in-frame clones and leaves some out. The data contain around 150,000 clones, approximately 83% of them singletons. Input material: peripheral blood. The receptors originated from a woman of 80 years or more with active or convalescent COVID-19. CDR3s include the opening cysteine and the closing phenylalanine or tryptophan. The D gene is left open where the match is weak. Not all rows give a size; the values are once, few, many and, for expanded clones, a class.

TRBJ1-5	TRBV5-6	TRBD1	-	TGTGCCAGCAGCTTGGCAGGGGGCGATCAGCCCCAGCATTTT	CASSLAGGDQPQHF
TRBJ2-5	TRBV7-2	TRBD1	-	TGTGCCAGCAGCTTAGTAACGCAGGGGGTAGAGACCCAGTACTTC	CASSLVTQGVETQYF
TRBJ1-4	TRBV18	-	many	TGTGCCAGCTCGCCCGGGAACGAAAAACTGTTTTTT	CASSPGNEKLFF
TRBJ1-5	TRBV5-6	-	-	TGTGCCAGCAGCTTGCGCGGGGAACAGCCCCAGCATTTT	CASSLRGEQPQHF
TRBJ2-5	TRBV19	TRBD2	-	TGTGCCAGTAGTCCAGGACTAGCCAGGGAGACCCAGTACTTC	CASSPGLARETQYF
TRBJ1-1	TRBV11-2	TRBD1	-	TGTGCCAGCAGGTCCGGGACAGGGGGGTCGAGCACTGAAGCTTTCTTT	CASRSGTGGSSTEAFF
TRBJ1-6	TRBV19	-	-	TGTGCCAGTAGTATACGGGGGTATAATTCACCCCTCCACTTT	CASSIRGYNSPLHF
TRBJ1-3	TRBV9	-	-	TGTGCCAGCAGCGAAGCCGGGGGTGGAAACACCATATATTTT	CASSEAGGGNTIYF
TRBJ2-5	TRBV7-2	TRBD2	-	TGTGCCAGCAGCCCAGGACTAGTCGGAGAGACCCAGTACTTC	CASSPGLVGETQYF
TRBJ1-5	TRBV19	-	-	TGTGCCAGTAAGGGGGGGCAGGACAGCAATCAGCCCCAGCATTTT	CASKGGQDSNQPQHF
TRBJ2-7	TRBV5-1	-	-	TGCGCCAGCACCCGACTTGGAGAAGACGAGCAGTACTTC	CASTRLGEDEQYF